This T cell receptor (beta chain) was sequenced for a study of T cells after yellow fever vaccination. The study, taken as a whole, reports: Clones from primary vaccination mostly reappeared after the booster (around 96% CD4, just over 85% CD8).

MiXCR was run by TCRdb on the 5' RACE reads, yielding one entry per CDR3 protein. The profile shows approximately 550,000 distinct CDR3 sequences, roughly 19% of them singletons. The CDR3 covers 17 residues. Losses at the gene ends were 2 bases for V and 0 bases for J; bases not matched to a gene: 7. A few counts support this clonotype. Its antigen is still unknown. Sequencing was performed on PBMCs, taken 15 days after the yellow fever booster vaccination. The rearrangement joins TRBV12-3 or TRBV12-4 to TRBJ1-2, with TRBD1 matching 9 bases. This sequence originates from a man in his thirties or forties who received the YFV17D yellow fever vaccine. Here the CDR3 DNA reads TGTGCCAGCAGTTTAACAGGGGGCGGCGGAGCTAACTATGGCTACACCTTC. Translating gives CASSLTGGGGANYGYTF.